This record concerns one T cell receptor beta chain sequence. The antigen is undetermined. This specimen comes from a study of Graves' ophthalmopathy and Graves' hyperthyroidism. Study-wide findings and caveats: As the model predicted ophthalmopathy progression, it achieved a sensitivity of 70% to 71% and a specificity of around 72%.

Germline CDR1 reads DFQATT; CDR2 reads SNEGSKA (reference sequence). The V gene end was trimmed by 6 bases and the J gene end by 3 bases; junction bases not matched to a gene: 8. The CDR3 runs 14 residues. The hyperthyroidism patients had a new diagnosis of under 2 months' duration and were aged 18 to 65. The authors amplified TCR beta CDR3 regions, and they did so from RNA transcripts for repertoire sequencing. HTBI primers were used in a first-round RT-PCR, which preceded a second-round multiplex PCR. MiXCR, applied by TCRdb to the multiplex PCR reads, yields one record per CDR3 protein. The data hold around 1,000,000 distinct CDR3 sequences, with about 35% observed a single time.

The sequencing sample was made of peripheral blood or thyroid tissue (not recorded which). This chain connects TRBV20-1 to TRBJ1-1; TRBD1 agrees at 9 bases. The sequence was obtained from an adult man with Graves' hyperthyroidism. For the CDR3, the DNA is TGCAGTGCGGACAGGGGACCCTTCGACACTGAAGCTTTCTTT. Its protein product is CSADRGPFDTEAFF.